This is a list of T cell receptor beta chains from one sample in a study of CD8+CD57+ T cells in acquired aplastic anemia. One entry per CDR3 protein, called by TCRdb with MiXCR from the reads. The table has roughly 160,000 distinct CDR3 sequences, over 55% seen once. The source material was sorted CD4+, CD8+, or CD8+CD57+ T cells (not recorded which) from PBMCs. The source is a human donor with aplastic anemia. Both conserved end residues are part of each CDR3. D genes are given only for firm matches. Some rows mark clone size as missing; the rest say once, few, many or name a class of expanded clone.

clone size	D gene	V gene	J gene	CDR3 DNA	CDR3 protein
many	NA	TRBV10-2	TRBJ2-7	TGCGCCAGCAGCGAGTTCCCCTACGAGCAGTACTTC	CASSEFPYEQYF
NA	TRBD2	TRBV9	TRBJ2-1	TGTGCCAGCAGTTCCGGGGGGGCCGGGAGTGGGCAGTTCTTC	CASSSGGAGSGQFF
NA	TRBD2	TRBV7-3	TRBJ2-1	TGTGCCAGCAGCCTCGGGACTAGCGGGTGGAGCTCCTACAATGAGCAGTTCTTC	CASSLGTSGWSSYNEQFF
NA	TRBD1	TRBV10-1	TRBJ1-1	TGCGCCAGCCAGGGGGACCTGAACACTGAAGCTTTCTTT	CASQGDLNTEAFF
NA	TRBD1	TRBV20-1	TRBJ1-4	TGCAGTGCTCTTGGGGGACAGGGGGACCGAAAACTGTTTTTT	CSALGGQGDRKLFF
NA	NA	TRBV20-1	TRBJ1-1	TGCAGTACTAGCTCAGGGGCGTTTAACACTGAAGCTTTCTTT	CSTSSGAFNTEAFF
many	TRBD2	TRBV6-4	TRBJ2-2	TGTGCCAGCAGTGACGCGGGGGGGAACACCGGGGAGCTGTTTTTT	CASSDAGGNTGELFF
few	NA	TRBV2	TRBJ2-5	TGTGCCAGCAGTGAGAGTCTTGGGACCCAGTACTTC	CASSESLGTQYF
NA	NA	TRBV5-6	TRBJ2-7	TGTGCCAGCAGCCTCCAGGGTTCGTGGTACGAGCAGTACTTC	CASSLQGSWYEQYF
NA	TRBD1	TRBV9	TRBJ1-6	TGTGCCAGCAGATGGCAGGGGGCTGGTTCACCCCTCCACTTT	CASRWQGAGSPLHF
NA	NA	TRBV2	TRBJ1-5	TGTGCCAGCAGTGAATGGACAGCCAATCAGCCCCAGCATTTT	CASSEWTANQPQHF
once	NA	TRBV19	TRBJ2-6	TGTGCCAGTAGACTCCTTAGGAACTCTGGGGCCAACGTCCTGACTTTC	CASRLLRNSGANVLTF
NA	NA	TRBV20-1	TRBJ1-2	TGCAGTGCTGACGGACTCAGCTACACCTTC	CSADGLSYTF
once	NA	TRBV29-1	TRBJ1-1	TGCAGCGTTCATGGGGGAAGGAACACTGAAGCTTTCTTT	CSVHGGRNTEAFF
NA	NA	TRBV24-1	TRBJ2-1	TGTGCCACCAGTGATTTCGGGCTAGGCGAGCAGTTCTTC	CATSDFGLGEQFF
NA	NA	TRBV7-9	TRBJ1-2	TGTGCCAGCAGCTACGACAACTATGGCTACACCTTC	CASSYDNYGYTF
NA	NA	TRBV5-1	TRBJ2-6	TGCGCCAGCAGCTTGACGGACTCTGGGGCCAACGTCCTGGCTTTC	CASSLTDSGANVLAF
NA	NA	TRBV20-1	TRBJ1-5	TGCAGTGCTAGAGGGGGGACGGAACAAGAGACCCAGCATTTT	CSARGGTEQETQHF
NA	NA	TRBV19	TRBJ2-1	TGTGCCAGTAGGGTTGGGGGGCAGGTTCCTCAGCAGTTCTTC	CASRVGGQVPQQFF
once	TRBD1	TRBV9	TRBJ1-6	TGTGCCAGCAGCGTAGCCCCGACAGGGGGCTTACCCCTCCACTTT	CASSVAPTGGLPLHF
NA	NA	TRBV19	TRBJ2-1	TGTGCCAGTACCCCACAGGCCCCGACCTACAATGAGCAGTTCTTC	CASTPQAPTYNEQFF
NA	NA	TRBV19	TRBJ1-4	TGTGCCAGTAGTTGGGGGTTCGGTGAAAAACTGTTTTTT	CASSWGFGEKLFF
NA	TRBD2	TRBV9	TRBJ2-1	TGTGCCAGCAGCGGAGAGACTAGCTGGAATGAGCAGTTCTTC	CASSGETSWNEQFF
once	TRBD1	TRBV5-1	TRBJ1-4	TGCGCCAGCAGCTCCTGGGACAGGGAGGACGAAAAACTGCTTTTT	CASSSWDREDEKLLF
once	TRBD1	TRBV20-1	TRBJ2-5	TGCAGTGCTCGGACAGGGGGCCGGCCGTACCAAGAGACCCAGTACTTC	CSARTGGRPYQETQYF
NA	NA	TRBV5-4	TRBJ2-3	TGCGCCAGCAGCCACCCCCTAGGCGCGCAGTATTTT	CASSHPLGAQYF
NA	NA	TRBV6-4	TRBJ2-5	TGTGCCAGCAGTGACTCGTCCCAGTACTTC	CASSDSSQYF
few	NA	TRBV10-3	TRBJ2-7	TGTGCCATCATGGAGGACCGGGCAGGGGTAACCTACGAGCAGTACTTC	CAIMEDRAGVTYEQYF
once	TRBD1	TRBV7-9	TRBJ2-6	TGTGCCATTTTAGACGGGACAGTCCACTCTGGGGCCAACGTCCTGACTTTC	CAILDGTVHSGANVLTF
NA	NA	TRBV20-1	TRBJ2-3	TGCAGTGCTAGCGTCACGGATACGCAGTATTTT	CSASVTDTQYF
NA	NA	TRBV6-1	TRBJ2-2	TGTGCCAGCAGTTACGGGGGTGGCACCGGGGAGCTGTTTTTT	CASSYGGGTGELFF
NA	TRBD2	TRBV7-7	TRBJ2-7	TGTGCCAGCAGCTTAGAACCAGCGGGAGCGCAGTACTTC	CASSLEPAGAQYF
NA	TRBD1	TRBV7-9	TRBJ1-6	TGTGCCAGCAGCACGGGTGAAGGACAGGGGAATTCACCCCTCCACTTT	CASSTGEGQGNSPLHF
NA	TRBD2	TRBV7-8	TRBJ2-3	TGTGCCAGCATCGCGGGACTAGCGACAGTAGATACGCAGTATTTT	CASIAGLATVDTQYF
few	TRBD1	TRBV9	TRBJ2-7	TGTGCCAGCAGCGCACCAACCAGGGGGCACGAGCAGTACTTC	CASSAPTRGHEQYF
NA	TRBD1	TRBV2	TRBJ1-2	TGTGCCAGCAGACTGGACAGGTCTGGCGATGGCTACACCTTC	CASRLDRSGDGYTF
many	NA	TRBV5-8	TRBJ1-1	TGTGCCAGCAGCCTACAGGGTGGAAACACTGAAGCTTTCTTT	CASSLQGGNTEAFF
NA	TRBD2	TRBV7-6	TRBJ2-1	TGTGCCAGCAGCGATAGCGGGGGAGGCTACAATGAGCAGTTCTTC	CASSDSGGGYNEQFF
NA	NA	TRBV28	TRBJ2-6	TGTGCCAGCACCTTAGGGGGGGCGCTGGCTGAAGCTTTC	CASTLGGALAEAF
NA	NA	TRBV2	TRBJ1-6	TGTGCCAGCATCACTTGGGGGCGAACTAATTCACCCCTCCACTTT	CASITWGRTNSPLHF
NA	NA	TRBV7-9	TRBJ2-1	TGTGCCAGCAGCCTTCGAACTCACAACTACAATGAGCAGTTCTTC	CASSLRTHNYNEQFF
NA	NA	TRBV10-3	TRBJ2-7	TGTGCCATCGCTCTAGTTTCCTACGAGCAGTACTTC	CAIALVSYEQYF
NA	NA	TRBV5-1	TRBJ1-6	TGCGCCAGCAGCTTGAATTTCAGGGGTGAATCACCCCTCCACTTT	CASSLNFRGESPLHF
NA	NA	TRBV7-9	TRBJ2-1	TGTGCCAGCAGTGCCACTAGGGTATACAATGAGCAGTTCTTC	CASSATRVYNEQFF
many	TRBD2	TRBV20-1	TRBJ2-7	TGCAGTGCTCTTCGGACTAGCGGGAACATTTACGAGCAGTACTTC	CSALRTSGNIYEQYF
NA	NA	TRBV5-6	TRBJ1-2	TGTGCCAGCAGCTTCAGGTTGGGGGGGGGCATGTATGGCTACACCTTC	CASSFRLGGGMYGYTF
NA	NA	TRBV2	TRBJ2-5	TGTGCCAGCAGTGAAAGGACACTCAGGGCGAGGGAGACCCAGTACTTC	CASSERTLRARETQYF
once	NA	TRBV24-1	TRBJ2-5	TGTGCCACCAGTGACCCGGACACGTTGGAGACCCAGTACTTC	CATSDPDTLETQYF
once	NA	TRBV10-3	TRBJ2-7	TGTGCCAGCAGTGAAAGGGCAGGGCACCGACGCGAGCAGTACTTC	CASSERAGHRREQYF
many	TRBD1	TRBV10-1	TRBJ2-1	TGCGCCCGGTTGCCCCCTTACAACGAGGAACGGGACAGGGTACTGGTCGGAGGAATTGAGCAGTTCTTC	CARLPPYNEERDRVLVGGIEQFF
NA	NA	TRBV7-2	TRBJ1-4	TGTGCCAGCAGCTTAACCCGGGACAATGAAAAACTGTTTTTT	CASSLTRDNEKLFF